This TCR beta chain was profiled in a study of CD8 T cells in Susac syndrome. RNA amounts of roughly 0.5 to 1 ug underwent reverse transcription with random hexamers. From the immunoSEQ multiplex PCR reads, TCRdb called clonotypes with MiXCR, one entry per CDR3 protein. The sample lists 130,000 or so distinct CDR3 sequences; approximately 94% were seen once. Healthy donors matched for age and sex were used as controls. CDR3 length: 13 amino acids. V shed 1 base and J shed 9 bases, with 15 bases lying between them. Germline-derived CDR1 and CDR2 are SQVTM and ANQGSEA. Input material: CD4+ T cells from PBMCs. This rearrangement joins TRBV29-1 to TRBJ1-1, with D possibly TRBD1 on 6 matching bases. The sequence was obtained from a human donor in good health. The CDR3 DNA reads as TGCAGCGTTGAAGGTGGGGGGCTGGGGCAAGCTTTCTTT. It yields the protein CSVEGGGLGQAFF.